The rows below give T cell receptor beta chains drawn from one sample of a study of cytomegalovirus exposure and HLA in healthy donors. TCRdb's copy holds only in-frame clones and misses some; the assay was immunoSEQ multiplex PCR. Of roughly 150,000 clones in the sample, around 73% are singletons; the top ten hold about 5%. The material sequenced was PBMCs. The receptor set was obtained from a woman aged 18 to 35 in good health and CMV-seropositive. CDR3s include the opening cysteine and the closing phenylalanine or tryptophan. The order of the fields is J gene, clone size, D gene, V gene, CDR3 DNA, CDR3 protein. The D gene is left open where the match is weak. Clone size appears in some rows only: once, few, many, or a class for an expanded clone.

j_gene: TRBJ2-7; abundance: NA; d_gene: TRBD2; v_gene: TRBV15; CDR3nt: TGTGCCACCAGCGAGCGGGGTCTATCCTACGAGCAGTACTTC; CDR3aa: CATSERGLSYEQYF
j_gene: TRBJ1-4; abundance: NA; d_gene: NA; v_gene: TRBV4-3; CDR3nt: TGCGCCAGCAGCCAAGACCCCCGGGGAATCGGTAATGAAAAACTGTTTTTT; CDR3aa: CASSQDPRGIGNEKLFF
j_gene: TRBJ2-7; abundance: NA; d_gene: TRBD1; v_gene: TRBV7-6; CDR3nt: TGTGCCAGCAGCTTAGGGGGACAGGGCTACGAGCAGTACTTC; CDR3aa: CASSLGGQGYEQYF
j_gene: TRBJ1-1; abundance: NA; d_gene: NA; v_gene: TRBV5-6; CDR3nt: TGTGCCAGCAGCTTGGGAGGTGGATTCGGTAACACTGAAGCTTTCTTT; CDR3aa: CASSLGGGFGNTEAFF
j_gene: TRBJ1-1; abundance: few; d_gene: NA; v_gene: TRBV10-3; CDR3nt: TGTGCCATCAGTGAGCCGGGGAACACTGAAGCTTTCTTT; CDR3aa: CAISEPGNTEAFF
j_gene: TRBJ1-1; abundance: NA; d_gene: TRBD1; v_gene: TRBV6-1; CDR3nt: TGTGCCAGCATAAGCCGACAGGGCGCGAACACTGAAGCTTTCTTT; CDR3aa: CASISRQGANTEAFF
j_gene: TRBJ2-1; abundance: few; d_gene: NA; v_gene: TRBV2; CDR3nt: TGTGCCAGCAGCGATAGCTCCTACAATGAGCAGTTCTTC; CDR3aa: CASSDSSYNEQFF
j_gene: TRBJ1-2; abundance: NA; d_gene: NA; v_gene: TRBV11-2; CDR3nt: TGTGCCAGCAGGGAGTGGAGGGGTTCCAACTATGGCTACACCTTC; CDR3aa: CASREWRGSNYGYTF
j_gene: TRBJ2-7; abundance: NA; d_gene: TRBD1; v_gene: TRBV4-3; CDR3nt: TGCGCCAGCAGCCTTGGGACAGGGGGGGACTACGAGCAGTACTTC; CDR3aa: CASSLGTGGDYEQYF
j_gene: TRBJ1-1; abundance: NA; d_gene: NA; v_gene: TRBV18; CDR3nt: TGTGCCAGCTCAGCGGGGACGGTGAACACTGAAGCTTTCTTT; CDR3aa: CASSAGTVNTEAFF
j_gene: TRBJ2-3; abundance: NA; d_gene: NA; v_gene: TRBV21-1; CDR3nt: TGTGCCAGCAGCAAGCTCCGTCTAGCGGACCCTGGGGGCACAGATACGCAGTATTTT; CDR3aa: CASSKLRLADPGGTDTQYF
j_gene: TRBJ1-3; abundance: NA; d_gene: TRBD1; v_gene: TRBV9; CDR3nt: TGTGCCAGCAGCGTAAATGTTTTTGGACAGGGAGGAAACACCATATATTTT; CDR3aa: CASSVNVFGQGGNTIYF
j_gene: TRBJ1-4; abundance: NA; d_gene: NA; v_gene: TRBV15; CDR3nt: TGTGCCACCAGCAGGCCCAACAGGGATGAAAAACTGTTTTTT; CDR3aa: CATSRPNRDEKLFF
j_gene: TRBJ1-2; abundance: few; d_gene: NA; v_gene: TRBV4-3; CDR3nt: TGCGCCAGCAGCCAGGAGGGAGAGAGTTACTATGGCTACACCTTC; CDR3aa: CASSQEGESYYGYTF
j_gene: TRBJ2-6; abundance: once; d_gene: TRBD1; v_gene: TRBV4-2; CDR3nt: TGTGCCAGCAGCCAAGGGACAGGGGGCGGGTGGCCTGGGGCCAACGTCCTGACTTTC; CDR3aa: CASSQGTGGGWPGANVLTF
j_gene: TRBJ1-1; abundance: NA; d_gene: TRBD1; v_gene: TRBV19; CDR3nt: TGTGCCAGTAGTGATCAGACAGGGGGAGACACTGAAGCTTTCTTT; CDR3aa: CASSDQTGGDTEAFF
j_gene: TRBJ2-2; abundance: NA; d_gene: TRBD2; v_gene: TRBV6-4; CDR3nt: TGTGCCAGCAGTGACTCGACTAGCGGGGACACCGGGGAGCTGTTTTTT; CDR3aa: CASSDSTSGDTGELFF
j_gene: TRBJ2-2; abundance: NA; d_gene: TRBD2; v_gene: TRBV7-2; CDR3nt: TGTGCCAGCAGCCCGTGGACTAGCGGGTCCACCGGGGAGCTGTTTTTT; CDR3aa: CASSPWTSGSTGELFF
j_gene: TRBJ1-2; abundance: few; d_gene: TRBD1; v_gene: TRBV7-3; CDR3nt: TGTGCCAGCAGCTTAATGGACAGGGGCGGCTACACCTTC; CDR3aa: CASSLMDRGGYTF
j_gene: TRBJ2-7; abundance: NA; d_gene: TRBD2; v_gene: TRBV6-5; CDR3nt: TGTGCCAGCAGTTACTCGCTGCCAGCGGGGGTCTACGAGCAGTACTTC; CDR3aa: CASSYSLPAGVYEQYF
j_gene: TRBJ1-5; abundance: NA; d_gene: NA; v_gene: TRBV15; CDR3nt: TGTGCCACCAGCAGGGTGGCCGGGGGGGAGAGCAATCAGCCCCAGCATTTT; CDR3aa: CATSRVAGGESNQPQHF
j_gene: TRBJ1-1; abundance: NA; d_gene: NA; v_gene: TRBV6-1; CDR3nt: TGTGCCAGCAATCGGGACACTGAAGCTTTCTTT; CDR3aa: CASNRDTEAFF
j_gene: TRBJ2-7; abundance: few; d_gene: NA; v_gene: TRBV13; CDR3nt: TGTGCCAGCAGCTTGGCCCGGGAGTCGAGCCCCTACGAGCAGTACTTC; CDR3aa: CASSLARESSPYEQYF
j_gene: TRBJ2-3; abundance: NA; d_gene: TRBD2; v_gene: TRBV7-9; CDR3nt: TGTGCCAGCAGCTTAGGGGCCGGACTAGACACAGATACGCAGTATTTT; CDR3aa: CASSLGAGLDTDTQYF
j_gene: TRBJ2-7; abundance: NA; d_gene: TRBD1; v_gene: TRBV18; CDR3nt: TGTGCCAGCTCACTCCAGGACAGGGAAGGCGAGCAGTACTTC; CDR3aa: CASSLQDREGEQYF
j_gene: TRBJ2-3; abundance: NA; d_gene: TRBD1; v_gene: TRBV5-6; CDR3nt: TGTGCCAGCAGCCTCGCCGGGACAGGGAAAAGAGATACGCAGTATTTT; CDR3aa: CASSLAGTGKRDTQYF
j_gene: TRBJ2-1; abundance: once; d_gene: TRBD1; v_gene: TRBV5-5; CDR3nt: TGTGCCAGCAGCCCCAGGGGGCAGAGCTCCTACAATGAGCAGTTCTTC; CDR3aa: CASSPRGQSSYNEQFF
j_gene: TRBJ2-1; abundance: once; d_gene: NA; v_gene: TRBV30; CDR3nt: TGTGCCTGGAGTCGAGGGGCGGGGAGCTCCTACAATGAGCAGTTCTTC; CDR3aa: CAWSRGAGSSYNEQFF
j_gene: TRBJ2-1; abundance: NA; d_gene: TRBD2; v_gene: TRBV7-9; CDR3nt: TGTGCCGTTCCTAGGGCGGGAGATTACCGGGCGGAGGGGTTCTTC; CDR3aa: CAVPRAGDYRAEGFF
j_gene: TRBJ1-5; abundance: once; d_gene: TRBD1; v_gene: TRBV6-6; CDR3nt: TGTGCCAGCAGGGCGGGACAGTATCAGCCCCAGCATTTT; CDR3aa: CASRAGQYQPQHF